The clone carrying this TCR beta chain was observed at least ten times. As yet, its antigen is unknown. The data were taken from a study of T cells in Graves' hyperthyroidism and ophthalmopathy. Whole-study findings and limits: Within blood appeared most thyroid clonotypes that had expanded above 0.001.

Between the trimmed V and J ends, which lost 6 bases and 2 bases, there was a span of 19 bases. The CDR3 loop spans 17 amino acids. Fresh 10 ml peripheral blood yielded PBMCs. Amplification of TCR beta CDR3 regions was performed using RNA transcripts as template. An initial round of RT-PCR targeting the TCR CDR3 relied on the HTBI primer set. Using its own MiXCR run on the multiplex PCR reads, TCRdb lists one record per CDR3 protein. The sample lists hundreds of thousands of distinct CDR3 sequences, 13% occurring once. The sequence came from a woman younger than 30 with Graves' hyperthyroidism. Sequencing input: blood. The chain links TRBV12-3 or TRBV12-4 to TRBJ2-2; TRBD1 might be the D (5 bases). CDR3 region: CASSRDFDRINTGELFF. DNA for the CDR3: TGTGCCAGCAGCCGAGACTTTGACAGAATTAACACCGGGGAGCTGTTTTTT.